The 12 T cell receptor beta chains given below trace back to one sample, sequenced in a study of blood T cell repertoires in COVID-19. Sequencing was performed with immunoSEQ multiplex PCR; in TCRdb, only in-frame clones are kept and a portion is missing. Of 260,000 or so clones listed, about 83% are singletons. The sample consisted of peripheral blood. The receptors shown here come from an elderly man with acute or convalescent COVID-19.

The chain combines TRBV6-2 or TRBV6-3 with TRBJ2-2; D is uncertain. Germline V gene data show CDR1 as MNHEY and CDR2 as SVGEGT. CDR3 length: 14 amino acids. Between the trimmed V and J ends, which lost 6 bases and 3 bases, there was a span of 11 bases. CDR3 region: CASSIMQDTGELFF. The CDR3 bases are TGTGCCAGCAGCATAATGCAGGACACCGGGGAGCTGTTTTTT.

The gene calls are TRBV7-9 and TRBJ2-5, with 7 nucleotides matching TRBD1. Looked up from germline, CDR1 is SEHNR and CDR2 is FQNEAQ (reference sequence). This CDR3 contains 16 residues. Trimming cost V 1 base and J 0 bases; bases outside gene matches: 5. The CDR3 DNA follows: TGTGCCAGCAGCTTAGACAGGGGCCAGTACCAAGAGACCCAGTACTTC. It yields the protein CASSLDRGQYQETQYF.

The V gene is TRBV27, the J gene TRBJ2-7; the D gene is possibly TRBD2 (6 bases). The germline CDR1 and CDR2 sequences are MNHEY and SMNVEV (reference sequence). The CDR3 has 13 amino acids. The CDR3 sequence: CSRRGPTFYEQYF. DNA of the CDR3: TGTTCCCGGCGGGGACCCACCTTTTACGAGCAGTACTTC.

CDR3 coding DNA: TGCAGTGCTAGTGCGAGCGGTTTCACAGATACGCAGTATTTT. It translates to CSASASGFTDTQYF. The V and J genes are TRBV20-1 and TRBJ2-3; TRBD2 might be the D (5 bases). Trimming removed 3 bases at V and 2 bases at J, with 12 bases between. CDR3 size: 14 residues. Germline V gene data show CDR1 as DFQATT and CDR2 as SNEGSKA (reference sequence).

J is TRBJ2-3 and V is TRBV7-3, with 8 positions matching TRBD2. CDR1 is SGHTA and CDR2 is FQGTGA in the germline V gene. The CDR3 contains 16 residues. Unmatched junction bases numbered 10, after V lost 5 bases and J lost 3 bases. CDR3 in DNA: TGTGCCAGCAGCCCCCTTAGCGCGGGAGGTACAGATACGCAGTATTTT. Translation gives CASSPLSAGGTDTQYF.

V and J are TRBV11-2 and TRBJ1-5; 9 nucleotides align to TRBD1. The V gene end was trimmed by 6 bases and the J gene end by 4 bases; junction bases not matched to a gene: 4. Germline loops: CDR1 SGHAT, CDR2 FQNNGV. CDR3 length equals 14 residues. The DNA for the CDR3 is TGTGCCAGCAGTTCCGGGACAGGGAATCAGCCCCAGCATTTT. Its protein is CASSSGTGNQPQHF.

This rearrangement joins TRBV7-6 to TRBJ1-1; D not certain. Deletions cut 5 bases from V and 1 base from J, with 14 bases between. The CDR3 runs to 15 residues. Germline V gives CDR1 SGHVS, CDR2 FNYEAQ. This CDR3 is CASSPLGLRNTEAFF. CDR3 in DNA: TGTGCCAGCAGCCCTCTTGGGCTTAGGAACACTGAAGCTTTCTTT.

V and J are TRBV5-1 and TRBJ2-5; TRBD1 might be the D (5 bases). V was clipped by 4 bases and J by 4 bases, with 14 bases between them. The CDR3 runs to 14 residues. From germline, CDR1 is SGHRS and CDR2 YFSETQ. The DNA for the CDR3 is TGCGCCAGCAGCCCATCTTGGGGCGGAGAGACCCAGTACTTC. Its translation is CASSPSWGGETQYF.

This chain joins TRBV18 and TRBJ2-2, with D perhaps matching TRBD2 (6 bases). This CDR3 has 14 residues. V lost 2 bases and J 5 bases, leaving 9 bases between the germline ends. Germline lookup yields CDR1 KGHSH and CDR2 LQKENI. The CDR3 DNA is TGTGCCAGCTCACCAGAGGCGGGAACCGGGGAGCTGTTTTTT. Translating gives CASSPEAGTGELFF.

The chain is built from TRBV10-3 and TRBJ2-2; 11 nucleotides agree with TRBD1. Unmatched junction bases numbered 8, after V lost 9 bases and J lost 2 bases. This CDR3 region has 16 residues. In germline, CDR1 is ENHRY, CDR2 SYGVKD. CDR3 in amino acids: CAITRDRGSNTGELFF. CDR3 bases: TGTGCCATTACCCGGGACAGGGGGTCTAACACCGGGGAGCTGTTTTTT.

V and J are TRBV20-1 and TRBJ2-7, with 7 bases lining up with TRBD1. The CDR3 consists of 11 residues. Germline trimming cut 6 bases from V and 6 bases from J; bases unmatched to any gene: 5. Germline CDR1 and CDR2: DFQATT and SNEGSKA (reference sequence). CDR3 region: CSAGTVTEQYF. CDR3 nucleotide sequence: TGCAGTGCCGGGACAGTCACCGAGCAGTACTTC.

This chain uses TRBV11-2 with TRBJ2-1; D possibly corresponds to TRBD2 (6 bases). The CDR3 has 14 amino acids. With 5 bases removed from V and 6 bases from J, the gap between germline ends came to 14 bases. Germline assignment: CDR1 SGHAT and CDR2 FQNNGV. CDR3 coding DNA: TGTGCCAGCAGCCCCCGGGGAGGCGTCAATGAGCAGTTCTTC. This codes for CASSPRGGVNEQFF.